This T cell receptor (beta chain) was captured in a study of shared clonotypes between healthy human individuals. V gave up 5 bases and J gave up 3 bases, with 11 bases separating them. Looked up from germline, CDR1 is LNHDA and CDR2 is SQIVND (reference sequence). The CDR3 has 14 residues. A few counts support this clone. Sequencing used immunoSEQ multiplex PCR; TCRdb keeps in-frame clones, though not all of them. The data contain approximately 2.3 million clones, approximately 93% of them seen just once; the ten biggest clones take up about 0.39%. The TCR was taken from a man aged 18 to 30 in good health. Some clones in this sample may be carry-over from other donors' samples. Sequenced sample: naive CD4+ T cells from PBMCs. Subset specified: CD45RA+ positively selected. The chain joins TRBV19 to TRBJ1-5, with D possibly TRBD1 on 5 matching bases. This chain's CDR3 is CASSPGTTNQPQHF. The CDR3 DNA reads TGTGCCAGTAGTCCCGGGACCACCAATCAGCCCCAGCATTTT.